The sequence of this T cell receptor (beta chain) was determined in a study of blood T cell repertoires in COVID-19. Patients from Seattle were sampled longitudinally, starting during active infection. As handled by the study authors: How many nucleated cells were present was estimated from reference gene primer amplification. The assay was immunoSEQ multiplex PCR, and TCRdb's table has in-frame clones only and misses some. V and J calls and clone size are those listed in that table; D and trimming were worked out from the DNA. Of some 73,000 clones in the sample, 80% to 90% were seen once. This clonotype was obtained from a man of 80 years or more with COVID-19, enrolled during active disease. The sample consisted of peripheral blood.

This CDR3 reads CASSLWTVGPYEQYF. The CDR3 bases are TGCGCCAGCAGCCTATGGACAGTGGGGCCCTACGAGCAGTACTTC. The J gene is TRBJ2-7, the V gene TRBV4-3; TRBD1 is a possible D gene (6 bases). The ends were cut back, 4 bases at V and 2 bases at J, with 15 bases in the middle. The germline V gene encodes CDR1 LGHNA and CDR2 YSLEER. CDR3 length: 15 amino acids.